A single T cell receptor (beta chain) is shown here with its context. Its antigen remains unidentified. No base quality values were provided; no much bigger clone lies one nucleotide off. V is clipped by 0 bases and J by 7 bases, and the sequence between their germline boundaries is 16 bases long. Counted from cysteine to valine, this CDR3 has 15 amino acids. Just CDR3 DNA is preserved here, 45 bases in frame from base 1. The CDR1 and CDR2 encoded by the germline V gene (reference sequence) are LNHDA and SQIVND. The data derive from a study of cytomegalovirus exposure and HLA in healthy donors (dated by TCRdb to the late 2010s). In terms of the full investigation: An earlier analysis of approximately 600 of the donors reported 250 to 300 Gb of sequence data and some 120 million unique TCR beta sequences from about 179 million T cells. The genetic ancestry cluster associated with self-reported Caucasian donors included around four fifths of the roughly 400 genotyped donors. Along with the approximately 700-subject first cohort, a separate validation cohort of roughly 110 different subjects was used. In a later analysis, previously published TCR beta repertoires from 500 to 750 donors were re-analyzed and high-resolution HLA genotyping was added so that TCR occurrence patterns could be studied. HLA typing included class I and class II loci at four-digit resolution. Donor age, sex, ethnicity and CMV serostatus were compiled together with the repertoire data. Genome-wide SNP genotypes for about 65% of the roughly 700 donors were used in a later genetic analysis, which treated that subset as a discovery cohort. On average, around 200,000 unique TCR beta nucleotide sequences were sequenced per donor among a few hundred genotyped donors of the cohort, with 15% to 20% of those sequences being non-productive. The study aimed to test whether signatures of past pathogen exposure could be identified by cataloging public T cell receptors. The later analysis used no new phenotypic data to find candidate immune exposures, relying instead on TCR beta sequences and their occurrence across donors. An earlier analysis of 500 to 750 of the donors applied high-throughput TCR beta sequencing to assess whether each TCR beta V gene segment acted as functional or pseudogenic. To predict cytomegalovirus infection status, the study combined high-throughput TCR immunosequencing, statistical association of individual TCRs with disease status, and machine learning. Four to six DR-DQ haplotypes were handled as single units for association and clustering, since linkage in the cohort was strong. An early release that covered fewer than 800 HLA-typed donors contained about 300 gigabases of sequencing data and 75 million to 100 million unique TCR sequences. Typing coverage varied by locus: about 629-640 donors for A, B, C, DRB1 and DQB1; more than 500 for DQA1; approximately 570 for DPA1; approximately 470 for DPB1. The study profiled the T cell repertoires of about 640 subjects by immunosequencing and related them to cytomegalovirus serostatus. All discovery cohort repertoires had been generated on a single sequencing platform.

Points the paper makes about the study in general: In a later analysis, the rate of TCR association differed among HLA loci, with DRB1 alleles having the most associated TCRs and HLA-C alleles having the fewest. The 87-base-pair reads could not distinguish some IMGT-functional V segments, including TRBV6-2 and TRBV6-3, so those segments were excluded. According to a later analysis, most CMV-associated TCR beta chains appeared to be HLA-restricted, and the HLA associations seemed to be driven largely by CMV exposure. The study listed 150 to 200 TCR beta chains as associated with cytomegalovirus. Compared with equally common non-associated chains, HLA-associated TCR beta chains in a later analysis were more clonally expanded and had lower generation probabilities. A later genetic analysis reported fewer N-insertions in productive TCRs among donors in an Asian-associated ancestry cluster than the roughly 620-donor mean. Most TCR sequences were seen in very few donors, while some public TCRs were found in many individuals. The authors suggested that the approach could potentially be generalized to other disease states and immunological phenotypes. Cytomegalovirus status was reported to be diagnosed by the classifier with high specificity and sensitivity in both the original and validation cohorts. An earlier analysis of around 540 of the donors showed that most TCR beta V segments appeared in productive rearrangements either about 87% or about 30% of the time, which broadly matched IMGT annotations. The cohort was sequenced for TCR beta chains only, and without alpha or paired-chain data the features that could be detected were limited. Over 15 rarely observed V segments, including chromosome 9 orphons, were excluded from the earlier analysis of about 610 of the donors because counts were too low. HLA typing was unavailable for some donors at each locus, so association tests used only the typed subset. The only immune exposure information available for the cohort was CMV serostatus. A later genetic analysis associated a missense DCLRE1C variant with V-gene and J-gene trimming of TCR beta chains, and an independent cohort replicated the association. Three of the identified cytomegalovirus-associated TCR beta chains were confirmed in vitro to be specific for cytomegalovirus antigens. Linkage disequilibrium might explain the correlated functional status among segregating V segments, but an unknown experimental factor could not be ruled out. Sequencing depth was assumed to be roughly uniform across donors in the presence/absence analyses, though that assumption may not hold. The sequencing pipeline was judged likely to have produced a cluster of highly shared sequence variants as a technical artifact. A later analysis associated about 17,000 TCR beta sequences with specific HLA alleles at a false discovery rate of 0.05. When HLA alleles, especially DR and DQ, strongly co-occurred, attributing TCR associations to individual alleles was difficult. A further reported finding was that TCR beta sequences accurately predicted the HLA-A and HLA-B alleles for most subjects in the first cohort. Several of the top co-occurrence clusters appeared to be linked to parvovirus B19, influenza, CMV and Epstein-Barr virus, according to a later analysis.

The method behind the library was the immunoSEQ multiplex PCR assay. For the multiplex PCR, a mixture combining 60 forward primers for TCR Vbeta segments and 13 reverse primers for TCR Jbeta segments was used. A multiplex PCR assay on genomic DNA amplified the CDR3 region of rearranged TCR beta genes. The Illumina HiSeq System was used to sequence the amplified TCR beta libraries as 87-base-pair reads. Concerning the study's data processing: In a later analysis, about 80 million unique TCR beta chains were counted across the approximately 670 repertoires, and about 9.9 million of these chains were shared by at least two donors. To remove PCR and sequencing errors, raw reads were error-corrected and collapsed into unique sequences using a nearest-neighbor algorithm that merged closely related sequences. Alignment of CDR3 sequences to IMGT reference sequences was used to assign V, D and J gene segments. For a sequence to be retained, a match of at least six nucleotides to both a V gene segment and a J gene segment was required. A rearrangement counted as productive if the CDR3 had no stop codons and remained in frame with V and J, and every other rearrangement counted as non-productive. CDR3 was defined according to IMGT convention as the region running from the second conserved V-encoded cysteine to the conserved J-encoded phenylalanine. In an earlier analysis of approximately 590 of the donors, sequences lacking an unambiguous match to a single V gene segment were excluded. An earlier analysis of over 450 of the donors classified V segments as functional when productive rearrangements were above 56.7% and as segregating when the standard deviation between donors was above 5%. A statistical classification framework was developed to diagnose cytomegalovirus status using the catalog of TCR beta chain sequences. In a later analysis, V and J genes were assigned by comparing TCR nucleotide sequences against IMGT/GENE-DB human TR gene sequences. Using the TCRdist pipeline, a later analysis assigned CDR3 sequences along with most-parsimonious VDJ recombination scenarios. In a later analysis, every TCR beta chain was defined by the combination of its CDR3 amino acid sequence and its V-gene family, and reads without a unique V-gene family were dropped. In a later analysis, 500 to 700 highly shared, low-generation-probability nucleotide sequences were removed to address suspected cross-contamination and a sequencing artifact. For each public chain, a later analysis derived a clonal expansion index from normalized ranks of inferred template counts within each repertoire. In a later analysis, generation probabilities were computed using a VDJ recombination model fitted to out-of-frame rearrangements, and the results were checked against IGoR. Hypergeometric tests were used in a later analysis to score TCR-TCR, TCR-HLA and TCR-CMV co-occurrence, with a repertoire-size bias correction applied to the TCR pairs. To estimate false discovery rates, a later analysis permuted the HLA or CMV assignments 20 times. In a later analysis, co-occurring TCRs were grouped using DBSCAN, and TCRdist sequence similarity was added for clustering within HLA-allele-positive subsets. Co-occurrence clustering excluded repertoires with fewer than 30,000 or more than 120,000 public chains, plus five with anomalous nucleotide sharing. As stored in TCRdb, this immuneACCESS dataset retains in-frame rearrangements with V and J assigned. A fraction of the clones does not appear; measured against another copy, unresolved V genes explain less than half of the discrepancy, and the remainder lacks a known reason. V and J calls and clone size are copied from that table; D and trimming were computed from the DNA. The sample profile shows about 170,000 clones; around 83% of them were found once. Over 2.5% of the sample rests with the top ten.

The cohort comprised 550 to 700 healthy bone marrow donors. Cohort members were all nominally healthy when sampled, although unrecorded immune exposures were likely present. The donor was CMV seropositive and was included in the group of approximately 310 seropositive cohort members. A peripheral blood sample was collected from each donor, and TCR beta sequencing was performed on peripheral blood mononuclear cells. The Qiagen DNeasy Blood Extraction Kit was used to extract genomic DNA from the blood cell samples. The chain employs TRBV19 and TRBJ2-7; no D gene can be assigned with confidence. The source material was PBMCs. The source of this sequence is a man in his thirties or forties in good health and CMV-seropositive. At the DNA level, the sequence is TGTGCCAGTAGTATAGACGCCATTCATGATGGGGAGCAGTACGTC. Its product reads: CASSIDAIHDGEQYV.